This entry features one TCR beta chain sequence. Its antigen is still unknown. The data were taken from a study of cytomegalovirus exposure and HLA in healthy donors. Across the whole study: Unique TCRs numbering around 85 million, obtained from HLA-typed donors, made up an early data release. Whole-study results and caveats: Usually a TCR sequence was rare, but some public TCRs were found in many donors. Cytomegalovirus association was listed for about 170 TCR beta chains.

PCR was performed using 60 Vbeta and 13 Jbeta primers. Sequencing was performed with immunoSEQ multiplex PCR; in TCRdb, only in-frame clones are kept and a portion is missing. The table lists 150,000 to 200,000 clones, roughly 74% of them singletons. Donors showed nominal health when sampled, although they likely had unrecorded immune exposures. Germline trimming cut 2 bases from V and 4 bases from J; bases unmatched to any gene: 3. The CDR3 extends over 16 amino acids. From germline, CDR1 is MGHDK and CDR2 SYGVNS. Sequenced material: PBMCs. The gene calls are TRBV25-1 and TRBJ2-5, with 14 bases lining up with TRBD2. This receptor was taken from a male donor in good health and CMV-seronegative. CDR3 protein: CASSEGGTSGGETQYF. The DNA for the CDR3 is TGTGCCAGCAGTGAAGGCGGGACTAGCGGGGGAGAGACCCAGTACTTC.